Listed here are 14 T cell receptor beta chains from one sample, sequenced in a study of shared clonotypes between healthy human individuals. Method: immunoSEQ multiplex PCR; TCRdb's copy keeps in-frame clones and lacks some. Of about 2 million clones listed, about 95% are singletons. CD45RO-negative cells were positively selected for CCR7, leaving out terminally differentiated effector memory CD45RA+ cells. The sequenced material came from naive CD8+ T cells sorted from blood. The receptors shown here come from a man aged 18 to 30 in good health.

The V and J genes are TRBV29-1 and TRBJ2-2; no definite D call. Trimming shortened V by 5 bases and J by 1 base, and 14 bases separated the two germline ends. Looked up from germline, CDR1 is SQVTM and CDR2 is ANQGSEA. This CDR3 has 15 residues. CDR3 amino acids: CSVRFASWNTGELFF. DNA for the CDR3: TGCAGCGTTCGGTTCGCAAGTTGGAACACCGGGGAGCTGTTTTTT.

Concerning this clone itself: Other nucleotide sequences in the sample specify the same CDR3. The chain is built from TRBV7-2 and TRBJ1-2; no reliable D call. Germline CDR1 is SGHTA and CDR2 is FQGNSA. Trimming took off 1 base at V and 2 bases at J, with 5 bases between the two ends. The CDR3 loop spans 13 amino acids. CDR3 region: CASSLVGNYGYTF. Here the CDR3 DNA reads TGTGCCAGCAGCTTAGTGGGGAACTATGGCTACACCTTC.

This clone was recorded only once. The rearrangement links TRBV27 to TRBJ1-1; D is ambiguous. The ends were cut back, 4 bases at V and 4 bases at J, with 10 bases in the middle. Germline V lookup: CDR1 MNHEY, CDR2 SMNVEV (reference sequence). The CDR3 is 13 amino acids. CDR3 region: CASSWSRGTEAFF. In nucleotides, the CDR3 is TGTGCCAGCAGTTGGAGCCGAGGCACTGAAGCTTTCTTT.

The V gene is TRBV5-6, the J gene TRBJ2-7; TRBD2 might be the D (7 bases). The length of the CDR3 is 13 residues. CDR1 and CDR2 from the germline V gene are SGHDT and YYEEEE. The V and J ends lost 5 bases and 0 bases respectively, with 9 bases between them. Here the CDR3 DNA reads TGTGCCAGCAGGGGAGGGGGCTCCTACGAGCAGTACTTC. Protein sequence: CASRGGGSYEQYF. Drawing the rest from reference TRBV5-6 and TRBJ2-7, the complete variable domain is DAGVTQSPTHLIKTRGQQVTLRCSPKSGHDTVSWYQQALGQGPQFIFQYYEEEERQRGNFPDRFSGHQFPNYSSELNVNALLLGDSALYLCASRGGGSYEQYFGPGTRLTVT.

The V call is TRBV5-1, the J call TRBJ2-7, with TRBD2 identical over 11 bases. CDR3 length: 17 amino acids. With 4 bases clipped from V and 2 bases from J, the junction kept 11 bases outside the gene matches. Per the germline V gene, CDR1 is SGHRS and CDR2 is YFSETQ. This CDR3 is CASSPGGLAGGPYEQYF. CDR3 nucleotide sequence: TGCGCCAGCAGCCCGGGGGGGCTAGCGGGGGGCCCCTACGAGCAGTACTTC.

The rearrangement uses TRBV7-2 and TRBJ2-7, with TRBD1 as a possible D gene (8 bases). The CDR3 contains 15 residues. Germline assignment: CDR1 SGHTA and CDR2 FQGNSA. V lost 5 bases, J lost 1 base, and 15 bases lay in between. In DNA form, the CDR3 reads TGTGCCAGCAGCATCACAGGGGGGGTTTCCTACGAGCAGTACTTC. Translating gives CASSITGGVSYEQYF.

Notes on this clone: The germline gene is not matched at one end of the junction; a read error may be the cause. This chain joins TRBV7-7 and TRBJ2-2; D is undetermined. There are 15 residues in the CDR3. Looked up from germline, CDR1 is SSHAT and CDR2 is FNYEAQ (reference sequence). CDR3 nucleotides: TGTGCTAGCAGCTTTGAACCCACACACACCGGGGAGCTGTTTTTT. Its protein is CASSFEPTHTGELFF.

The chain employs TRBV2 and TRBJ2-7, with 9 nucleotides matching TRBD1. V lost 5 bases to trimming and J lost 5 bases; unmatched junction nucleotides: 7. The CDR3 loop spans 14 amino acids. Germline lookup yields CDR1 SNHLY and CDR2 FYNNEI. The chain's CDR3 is CASSPGTGSDEQYF. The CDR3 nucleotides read TGTGCCAGCAGTCCCGGGACAGGGAGCGACGAGCAGTACTTC.

The CDR3 DNA reads as TGTGCCAGCAGTGAAGGGGAAGTCCTATATGGCTACACCTTC. As protein: CASSEGEVLYGYTF. The V and J genes are TRBV2 and TRBJ1-2; D is unclear. This CDR3 has 14 residues. Germline values: CDR1 SNHLY, CDR2 FYNNEI. V was shortened by 1 base and J by 5 bases, with 11 bases between the two germline ends.

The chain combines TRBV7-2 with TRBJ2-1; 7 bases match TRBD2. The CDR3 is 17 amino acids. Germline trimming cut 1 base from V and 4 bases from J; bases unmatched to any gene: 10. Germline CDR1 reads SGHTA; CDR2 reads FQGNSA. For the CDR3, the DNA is TGTGCCAGCAGCTTAGTATTTCCTAGCGGAAAGTACAATGAGCAGTTCTTC. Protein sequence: CASSLVFPSGKYNEQFF. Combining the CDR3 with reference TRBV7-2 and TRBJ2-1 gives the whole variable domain GAGVSQSPSNKVTEKGKDVELRCDPISGHTALYWYRQSLGQGLEFLIYFQGNSAPDKSGLPSDRFSAERTGGSVSTLTIQRTQQEDSAVYLCASSLVFPSGKYNEQFFGPGTRLTVL.

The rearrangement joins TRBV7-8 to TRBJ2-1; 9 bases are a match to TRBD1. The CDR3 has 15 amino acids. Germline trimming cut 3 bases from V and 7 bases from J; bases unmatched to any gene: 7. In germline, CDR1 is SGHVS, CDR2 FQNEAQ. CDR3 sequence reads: CASSLVQGARNEQFF. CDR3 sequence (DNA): TGTGCCAGCAGCTTGGTACAGGGGGCACGGAATGAGCAGTTCTTC.

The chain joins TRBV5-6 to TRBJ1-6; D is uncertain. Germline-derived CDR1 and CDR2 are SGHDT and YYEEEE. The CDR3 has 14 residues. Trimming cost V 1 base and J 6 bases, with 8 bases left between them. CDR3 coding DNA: TGTGCCAGCAGCTTGCCTCTGATTAATTCACCCCTCCACTTT. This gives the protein CASSLPLINSPLHF.

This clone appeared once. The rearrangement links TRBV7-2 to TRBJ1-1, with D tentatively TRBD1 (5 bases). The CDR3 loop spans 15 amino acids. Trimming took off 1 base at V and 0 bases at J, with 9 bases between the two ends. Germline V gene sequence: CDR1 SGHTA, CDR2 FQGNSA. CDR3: CASSLEGSMNTEAFF. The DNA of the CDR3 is TGTGCCAGCAGCTTAGAGGGGAGTATGAACACTGAAGCTTTCTTT. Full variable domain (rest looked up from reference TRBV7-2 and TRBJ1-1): GAGVSQSPSNKVTEKGKDVELRCDPISGHTALYWYRQSLGQGLEFLIYFQGNSAPDKSGLPSDRFSAERTGGSVSTLTIQRTQQEDSAVYLCASSLEGSMNTEAFFGQGTRLTVV.

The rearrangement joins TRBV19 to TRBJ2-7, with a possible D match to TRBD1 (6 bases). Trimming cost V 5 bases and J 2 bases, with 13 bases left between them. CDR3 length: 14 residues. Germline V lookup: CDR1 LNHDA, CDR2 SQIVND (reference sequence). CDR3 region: CASSPGDTPYEQYF. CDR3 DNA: TGTGCCAGTAGTCCCGGGGACACCCCCTACGAGCAGTACTTC.